The 30 T cell receptor beta chains given below trace back to one sample, sequenced in a study of blood T cell repertoires in COVID-19 (dated by TCRdb to about 2020). The receptor library was made with the immunoSEQ multiplex PCR assay. Imported from immuneACCESS, the table was reduced by TCRdb to in-frame sequences with V and J called. These copies leave out some clones; in studies compared against another copy, an unresolved V gene accounts for under half, and the cause of the remainder is not known. The sample data list fewer than 350,000 clones, and approximately 86% of these were observed just once. The ten most abundant clones make up approximately 4.6% of the sample. Material for sequencing was PBMCs or T cells enriched from blood (not recorded which). The source of these receptors is a woman in her thirties or forties with acute COVID-19.

V usage is TRBV6-5 and J usage is TRBJ2-1; TRBD1 is a possible D gene (5 bases). Looked up from germline, CDR1 is MNHEY and CDR2 is SVGAGI. V was cut by 5 bases and J by 3 bases, with 14 bases left in between. The CDR3 is made up of 15 amino acids. CDR3 protein: CASSPRRGYYNEQFF. CDR3 sequence (DNA): TGTGCCAGCAGTCCCCGAAGGGGCTACTACAATGAGCAGTTCTTC.

V is TRBV24-1 and J is TRBJ2-3; D perhaps matches TRBD2 (6 bases). The ends were cut back, 5 bases at V and 0 bases at J, with 8 bases in the middle. This CDR3 contains 14 residues. Germline loops: CDR1 KGHDR, CDR2 SFDVKD. The CDR3 nucleotides are TGTGCCACCAGTGTGGGGGGTAGCACAGATACGCAGTATTTT. This gives the protein CATSVGGSTDTQYF.

V usage is TRBV9 and J usage is TRBJ1-5, with D unclear. CDR1 SGDLS and CDR2 YYNGEE come from the germline V gene. Trimming removed 7 bases at V and 0 bases at J, with 8 bases between. CDR3 length equals 13 residues. This chain's CDR3 is CASGRDSNQPQHF. DNA of the CDR3: TGTGCCAGCGGGAGGGATAGCAATCAGCCCCAGCATTTT.

The chain joins TRBV6-2 or TRBV6-3 to TRBJ2-7; 7 bases agree with TRBD1. The V gene end was trimmed by 5 bases and the J gene end by 2 bases; junction bases not matched to a gene: 6. Germline V gene sequence: CDR1 MNHEY, CDR2 SVGEGT. This CDR3 is 14 amino acids long. The CDR3 sequence: CASSPNRGAYEQYF. CDR3 bases: TGTGCCAGCAGTCCCAACAGGGGCGCCTACGAGCAGTACTTC.

The rearrangement joins TRBV28 to TRBJ1-3, with 8 nucleotides matching TRBD1. The CDR3 is made up of 19 amino acids. The V segment lost 3 bases and the J segment 0 bases; nucleotides outside the gene matches: 13. Germline CDR1 is MDHEN and CDR2 is SYDVKM. The CDR3 sequence: CASSLPLGQGALSGNTIYF. The CDR3 DNA reads as TGTGCCAGCAGTTTGCCCCTCGGACAGGGCGCTCTCTCTGGAAACACCATATATTTT.

This sequence joins TRBV15 and TRBJ2-5; maybe TRBD2 (6 bases). The CDR3 runs 15 residues. Germline V gives CDR1 LNHNV, CDR2 YYDKDF (reference sequence). The V end lost 5 bases, the J end lost 7 bases, and 20 bases lay between the germline ends. CDR3 residues: CATSGGLSLAGTQYF. CDR3 bases: TGTGCCACCAGCGGGGGACTCTCCCTAGCAGGGACCCAGTACTTC.

The sample holds a few counts of this clone. The chain recombines TRBV6-2 or TRBV6-3 with TRBJ2-5, with 7 bases matching TRBD1. This CDR3 spans 12 amino acids. In germline, CDR1 is MNHEY, CDR2 SVGEGT. With 6 bases clipped from V and 3 bases from J, the junction kept 1 base outside the gene matches. The CDR3 is CASSGTEETQYF. CDR3 DNA: TGTGCCAGCAGCGGGACAGAAGAGACCCAGTACTTC.

The rearrangement uses TRBV7-2 and TRBJ1-1, with D perhaps TRBD1 (6 bases). The CDR3 totals 15 residues. Between the trimmed V and J ends, which lost 5 bases and 9 bases, there was a span of 22 bases. CDR1 is SGHTA and CDR2 is FQGNSA in the germline V gene. CDR3 in DNA: TGTGCCAGCAGCCCGGCGGGGGGCCAGGTTTGGAAAGCTTTCTTT. Its translation is CASSPAGGQVWKAFF.

The genes are TRBV19 and TRBJ1-2; weak D call: TRBD1 (5 bases). This CDR3 region has 13 residues. Germline V CDR1 and CDR2: LNHDA, SQIVND (reference sequence). Trimming cost V 7 bases and J 7 bases, with 16 bases left between them. CDR3 sequence reads: CASTYGGLGGYTF. DNA of the CDR3: TGTGCCAGTACCTACGGGGGATTGGGTGGCTACACCTTC.

The chain couples TRBV9 to TRBJ2-5; 14 nucleotides match TRBD2. V lost 0 bases to trimming and J lost 5 bases; unmatched junction nucleotides: 3. The CDR3 spans 16 residues. The germline gives CDR1 SGDLS, CDR2 YYNGEE. The CDR3 protein is CASSVGTSGGLETQYF. The CDR3 DNA follows: TGTGCCAGCAGCGTAGGGACTAGCGGGGGGCTGGAGACCCAGTACTTC.

This clone was observed once. The chain is built from TRBV5-1 and TRBJ2-2; 10 bases align to TRBD2. Germline V lookup: CDR1 SGHRS, CDR2 YFSETQ. This CDR3 is built from 15 residues. V shed 6 bases and J 4 bases; nucleotides not matched to a gene: 6. This CDR3 reads CASTASGGFTGELFF. Here the CDR3 DNA reads TGCGCCAGCACGGCTAGCGGGGGATTCACCGGGGAGCTGTTTTTT. Full variable domain (missing parts from reference TRBV5-1 and TRBJ2-2): KAGVTQTPRYLIKTRGQQVTLSCSPISGHRSVSWYQQTPGQGLQFLFEYFSETQRNKGNFPGRFSGRQFSNSRSEMNVSTLELGDSALYLCASTASGGFTGELFFGEGSRLTVL.

J is TRBJ2-2 and V is TRBV29-1; TRBD1 aligns across 7 bases. The CDR3 sequence is 13 residues long. With V trimmed by 3 bases and J by 4 bases, 2 bases remained unmatched. Germline-derived CDR1 and CDR2 are SQVTM and ANQGSEA. In nucleotides, the CDR3 is TGCAGCGTTGATGGACAGGCCACCGGGGAGCTGTTTTTT. This gives the protein CSVDGQATGELFF.

The chain links TRBV6-5 to TRBJ1-1, with a possible D match to TRBD1 (6 bases). The CDR3 spans 14 residues. Deletions cut 6 bases from V and 1 base from J, with 12 bases between. The germline V gene has CDR1 MNHEY and CDR2 SVGAGI. This CDR3 reads CASRETGENTEAFF. CDR3 DNA sequence: TGTGCCAGCAGGGAGACAGGCGAGAACACTGAAGCTTTCTTT.

In regard to this clone: Distinct nucleotide sequences in the sample also encode this CDR3. V usage is TRBV2 and J usage is TRBJ2-7, with 10 bases lining up with TRBD1. V was clipped by 5 bases and J by 4 bases; unmatched bases: 2. The CDR3 is made up of 13 amino acids. Per the germline V gene, CDR1 is SNHLY and CDR2 is FYNNEI. CDR3 sequence reads: CASSRQGAYEQYF. Here the CDR3 DNA reads TGTGCCAGCAGTCGACAGGGGGCTTACGAGCAGTACTTC.

The rearrangement links TRBV6-5 to TRBJ1-2; a possible D gene is TRBD1 (5 bases). The CDR3 loop spans 13 amino acids. Germline lookup yields CDR1 MNHEY and CDR2 SVGAGI. V shed 5 bases and J shed 8 bases, with 15 bases lying between them. CDR3 amino acids: CASSLSGYRGYTF. The CDR3 region has the DNA TGTGCCAGCAGTCTGTCAGGGTACAGAGGCTACACCTTC.

The V and J genes are TRBV7-9 and TRBJ2-1; D may be TRBD2 (6 bases). Germline CDR1 and CDR2: SEHNR and FQNEAQ (reference sequence). The CDR3 runs to 13 residues. V dropped 5 bases and J dropped 8 bases, with 13 bases sitting between them. The CDR3, as DNA: TGTGCCAGCAGCCAGGGACTTCTCGATGAGCAGTTCTTC. As protein: CASSQGLLDEQFF.

The chain uses TRBV10-3 and TRBJ2-5; weak D call: TRBD1 (6 bases). The CDR3 sequence is 13 residues long. Trimming pared 4 bases from V and 3 bases from J, leaving 9 bases between. Germline V gives CDR1 ENHRY, CDR2 SYGVKD. CDR3 in DNA: TGTGCCATCAGTGTTAGGACAGAAGAGACCCAGTACTTC. This sequence encodes CAISVRTEETQYF.

The rearrangement uses TRBV19 and TRBJ2-7, with D uncertain. V shed 4 bases and J shed 7 bases, with 11 bases lying between them. CDR1 is LNHDA and CDR2 is SQIVND in the germline V gene (reference sequence). The CDR3 covers 12 residues. The CDR3 region has the DNA TGTGCCAGTAGTAACCGGGTTGAAGAGCAGTACTTC. Its protein product is CASSNRVEEQYF.

A word on this clone: Other DNA sequences in this sample translate to the same CDR3. CDR3: CASSPETGNNEQFF. The CDR3 coding sequence is TGTGCCAGCTCACCGGAGACAGGGAACAATGAGCAGTTCTTC. The chain employs TRBV18 and TRBJ2-1; 7 nucleotides line up with TRBD1. Per the germline V gene, CDR1 is KGHSH and CDR2 is LQKENI. Trimming cost V 3 bases and J 5 bases; bases outside gene matches: 4. The CDR3 is made up of 14 amino acids.

Turning to this clone: Additional DNA sequences in this sample encode the identical CDR3. The chain combines TRBV19 with TRBJ1-5, with D possibly TRBD1 on 5 matching bases. CDR3 size: 15 residues. Per germline, CDR1 LNHDA and CDR2 SQIVND (reference sequence). V was clipped by 1 base and J by 4 bases, with 11 bases between them. The CDR3 DNA is TGTGCCAGTAGTATAGTTGGGAGGGGAAATCAGCCCCAGCATTTT. Translation: CASSIVGRGNQPQHF.

The rearrangement joins TRBV9 to TRBJ2-1, with 7 positions matching TRBD2. Germline lookup yields CDR1 SGDLS and CDR2 YYNGEE. This CDR3 comprises 15 residues. J was trimmed by 8 bases and V by 5 bases; bases with no gene match: 13. The DNA for the CDR3 is TGTGCCAGCAGTGCCGGGACTAACCCCTTCGATGAGCAGTTCTTC. This translates into CASSAGTNPFDEQFF.

V is TRBV4-3 and J is TRBJ2-1, with no clear D. The CDR3 is made up of 13 amino acids. Trimming stripped 1 base from V and 8 bases from J, with 9 bases between. CDR1 and CDR2 from the germline V gene are LGHNA and YSLEER. The CDR3 protein is CASSQVPSDEQFF. The CDR3 DNA is TGCGCCAGCAGCCAAGTCCCCAGCGATGAGCAGTTCTTC.

This clone occurred a few times. This sample includes further DNA sequences coding for the same CDR3. This chain's CDR3 is CASSLDQGNTEAFF. CDR3 nucleotides: TGCGCCAGCAGCTTGGACCAGGGAAACACTGAAGCTTTCTTT. V usage is TRBV5-1 and J usage is TRBJ1-1; TRBD1 might be the D (5 bases). CDR1 is SGHRS, CDR2 YFSETQ, per germline. The CDR3 spans 14 residues. The germline V and J ends were trimmed by 0 bases and 2 bases, with 8 bases remaining between them. Variable domain in full (rest from reference TRBV5-1 and TRBJ1-1): KAGVTQTPRYLIKTRGQQVTLSCSPISGHRSVSWYQQTPGQGLQFLFEYFSETQRNKGNFPGRFSGRQFSNSRSEMNVSTLELGDSALYLCASSLDQGNTEAFFGQGTRLTVV.

This chain links TRBV7-2 with TRBJ2-3; 7 bases fit TRBD2. CDR1 is SGHTA, CDR2 FQGNSA, per germline. Germline trimming cut 2 bases from V and 3 bases from J; bases unmatched to any gene: 8. The CDR3 totals 16 residues. The DNA of the CDR3 is TGTGCCAGCAGCTTAAAGCGGGGCTTGTGGACAGATACGCAGTATTTT. Protein sequence: CASSLKRGLWTDTQYF.

This clone has more than one count but fewer than ten. The rearrangement links TRBV7-2 to TRBJ2-2, with 15 bases identical to TRBD2. The V gene's germline CDR1 is SGHTA and CDR2 FQGNSA. The CDR3 covers 17 residues. The ends lost 5 bases at V and 6 bases at J; junction bases unmatched: 7. This CDR3 is CASSQGTSGRLAGELFF. In DNA form, the CDR3 reads TGTGCCAGCAGCCAGGGGACTAGCGGGAGGTTGGCCGGGGAGCTGTTTTTT.

V gene TRBV6-2 or TRBV6-3 combines with J gene TRBJ2-1, with TRBD2 identical over 13 bases. J lost 8 bases, V lost 5 bases, and 6 bases had no gene match. Germline V gene lookup returns CDR1 MNHEY and CDR2 SVGEGT. The CDR3 is made up of 15 amino acids. CDR3 residues: CASSLGLAGSDEQFF. Written as DNA, the CDR3 is TGTGCCAGCAGTCTGGGACTAGCGGGATCGGATGAGCAGTTCTTC.

This clone was seen only a few times. CDR3 residues: CASSLAAKNTGELFF. CDR3 bases: TGCGCCAGCAGCCTAGCGGCCAAGAACACCGGGGAGCTGTTTTTT. The chain joins TRBV5-1 to TRBJ2-2, with 7 bases matching TRBD2. J gave up 1 base and V 4 bases, and 4 bases lay outside the gene matches. The germline gives CDR1 SGHRS, CDR2 YFSETQ. The CDR3 length is 15 residues.

This clone was seen a handful of times. This rearrangement joins TRBV6-6 to TRBJ1-5, with D possibly matching TRBD1 (5 bases). Trimming left V 4 bases short and J 4 bases short, with 11 bases between. Germline loops: CDR1 MNHNY, CDR2 SVGAGI (reference sequence). The CDR3 is made up of 14 amino acids. CDR3 sequence (DNA): TGTGCCAGCAGTTTGACAGTTCCTAATCAGCCCCAGCATTTT. Translating it yields CASSLTVPNQPQHF.

In DNA form, the CDR3 reads TGTGCCAGCAGCTTAGACGCAGGGGGCTGGGATGAGCAGTTCTTC. The encoded protein is CASSLDAGGWDEQFF. The chain combines TRBV7-9 with TRBJ2-1; 8 bases fit TRBD1. This CDR3 spans 15 amino acids. Per germline, CDR1 SEHNR and CDR2 FQNEAQ (reference sequence). Unmatched junction bases numbered 7, after V lost 1 base and J lost 8 bases.

The chain is built from TRBV7-2 and TRBJ1-4; D is unclear. The germline V and J ends were trimmed by 2 bases and 8 bases, with 12 bases remaining between them. Germline V gene data show CDR1 as SGHTA and CDR2 as FQGNSA. CDR3 size: 14 residues. The CDR3 is CASSLPGRHEKLFF. The CDR3 region has the DNA TGTGCCAGCAGCTTACCGGGTCGGCACGAAAAACTGTTTTTT. The full variable domain, with the rest looked up from reference TRBV7-2 and TRBJ1-4, is GAGVSQSPSNKVTEKGKDVELRCDPISGHTALYWYRQSLGQGLEFLIYFQGNSAPDKSGLPSDRFSAERTGGSVSTLTIQRTQQEDSAVYLCASSLPGRHEKLFFGSGTQLSVL.